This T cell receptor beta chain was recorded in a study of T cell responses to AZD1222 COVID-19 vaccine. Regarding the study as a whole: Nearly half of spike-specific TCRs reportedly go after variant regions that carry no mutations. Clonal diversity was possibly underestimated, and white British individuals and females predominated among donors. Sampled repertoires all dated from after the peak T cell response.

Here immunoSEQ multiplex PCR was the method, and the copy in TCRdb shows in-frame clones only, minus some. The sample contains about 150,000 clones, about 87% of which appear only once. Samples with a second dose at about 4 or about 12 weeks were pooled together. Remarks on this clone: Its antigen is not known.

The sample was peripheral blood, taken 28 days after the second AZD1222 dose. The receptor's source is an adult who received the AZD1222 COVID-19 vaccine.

CDR3: CASTGKEGNSPLHF. Here the CDR3 DNA reads TGTGCCAGTACTGGGAAGGAGGGAAATTCACCCCTCCACTTT. V is TRBV19 and J is TRBJ1-6, with D hard to call. V lost 7 bases and J 7 bases, leaving 14 bases between the germline ends. Germline CDR1 and CDR2: LNHDA and SQIVND (reference sequence). The CDR3 loop spans 14 amino acids.